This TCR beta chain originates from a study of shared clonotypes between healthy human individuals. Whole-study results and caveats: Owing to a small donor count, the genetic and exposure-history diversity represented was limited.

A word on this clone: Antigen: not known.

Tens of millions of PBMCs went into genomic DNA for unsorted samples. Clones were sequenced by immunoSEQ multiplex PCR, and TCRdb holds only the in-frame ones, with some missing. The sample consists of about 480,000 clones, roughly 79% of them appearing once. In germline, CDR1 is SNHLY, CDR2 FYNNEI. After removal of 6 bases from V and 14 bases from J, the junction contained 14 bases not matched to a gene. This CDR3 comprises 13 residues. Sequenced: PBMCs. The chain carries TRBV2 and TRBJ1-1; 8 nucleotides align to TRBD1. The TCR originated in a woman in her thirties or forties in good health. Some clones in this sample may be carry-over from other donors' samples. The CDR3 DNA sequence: TGTGCCAGCAGCCAGACAGGGGCCACCCGTGCGTTCTTT. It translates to CASSQTGATRAFF. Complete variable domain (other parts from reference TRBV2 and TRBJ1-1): EPEVTQTPSHQVTQMGQEVILRCVPISNHLYFYWYRQILGQKVEFLVSFYNNEISEKSEIFDDQFSVERPDGSNFTLKIRSTKLEDSAMYFCASSQTGATRAFFGQGTRLTVV.